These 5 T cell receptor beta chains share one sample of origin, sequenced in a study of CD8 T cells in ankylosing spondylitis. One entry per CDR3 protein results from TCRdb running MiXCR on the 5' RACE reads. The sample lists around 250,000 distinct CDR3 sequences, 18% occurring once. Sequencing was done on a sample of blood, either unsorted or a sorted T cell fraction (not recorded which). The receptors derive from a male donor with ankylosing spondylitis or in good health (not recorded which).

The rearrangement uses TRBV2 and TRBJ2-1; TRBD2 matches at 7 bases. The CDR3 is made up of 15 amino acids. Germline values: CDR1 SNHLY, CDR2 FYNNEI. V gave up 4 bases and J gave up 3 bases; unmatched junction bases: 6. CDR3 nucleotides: TGTGCCAGCAGTGGAGGGCGGGAGAGCTACAATGAGCAGTTCTTC. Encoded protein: CASSGGRESYNEQFF.

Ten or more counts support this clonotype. The CDR3 sequence: CASSLVGGNTGELFF. DNA for the CDR3: TGCGCCAGCAGCTTGGTGGGCGGGAACACCGGGGAGCTGTTTTTT. This rearrangement joins TRBV5-1 to TRBJ2-2; D is unclear. Trimming took 0 bases from V and 1 from J, leaving 7 bases between them. This CDR3 has 15 amino acids. Germline assignment: CDR1 SGHRS and CDR2 YFSETQ.

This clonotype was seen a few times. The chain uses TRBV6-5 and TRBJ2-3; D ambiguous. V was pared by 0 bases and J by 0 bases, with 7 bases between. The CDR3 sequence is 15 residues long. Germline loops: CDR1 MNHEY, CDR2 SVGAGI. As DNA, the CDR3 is TGTGCCAGCAGTTACTCGATCAGTAGCACAGATACGCAGTATTTT. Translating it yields CASSYSISSTDTQYF.

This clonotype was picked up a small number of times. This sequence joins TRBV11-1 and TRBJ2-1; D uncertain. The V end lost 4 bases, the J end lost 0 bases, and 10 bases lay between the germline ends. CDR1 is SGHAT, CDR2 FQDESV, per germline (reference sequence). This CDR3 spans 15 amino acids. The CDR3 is CASSYRSDSYNEQFF. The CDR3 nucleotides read TGTGCCAGCAGCTACCGGAGCGACTCCTACAATGAGCAGTTCTTC.

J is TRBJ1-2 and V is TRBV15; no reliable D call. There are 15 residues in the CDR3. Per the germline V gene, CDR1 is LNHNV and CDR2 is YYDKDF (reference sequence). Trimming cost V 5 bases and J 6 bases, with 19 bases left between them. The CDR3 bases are TGTGCCACCAGCGGACCGACTTCCCCGCGCGATGGCTACACCTTC. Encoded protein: CATSGPTSPRDGYTF.